The rows below give T cell receptor beta chains drawn from one sample of a study of blood T cell dynamics during melanoma immunotherapy. Libraries were prepared by immunoSEQ multiplex PCR; TCRdb keeps only in-frame clonotypes and omits some of them. Of around 14,000 clones listed, more than 75% are singletons. The sequencing here drew on blood, taken from a patient treated with checkpoint blockade. The origin of the receptors is a human donor with melanoma. The CDR3 runs from the conserved cysteine through the conserved F or W. The order of the fields is D gene, V gene, clone size, J gene, CDR3 length, CDR3 DNA, CDR3 protein. A D gene is named only where the DNA matches it firmly. Some rows have no size entry. The others give once, few or many, or a class for an expanded clone.

NA,TRBV11-3,once,TRBJ2-3,14,TGTGCCAGCAGCTTAGGGGGTAGCACAGATACGCAGTATTTT,CASSLGGSTDTQYF
TRBD2,TRBV4-2,NA,TRBJ2-1,15,TGTGCCAGCAGCCAACCTAGCGGGGGCACAAATGAGCAGTTCTTC,CASSQPSGGTNEQFF
NA,TRBV7-2,NA,TRBJ2-7,12,TGTGCCAGCAGCTTCTCGGGCACCGAGCAGTACTTC,CASSFSGTEQYF
TRBD1,TRBV7-3,NA,TRBJ2-7,15,TGTGCCAGCAGCCCCTCCCCCGGGACAGTTTACGAGCAGTACTTC,CASSPSPGTVYEQYF
TRBD1,TRBV6-1,NA,TRBJ1-1,14,TGTGCCAGCAGTCGGGACAGGGAAAACACTGAAGCTTTCTTT,CASSRDRENTEAFF
TRBD1,TRBV6-5,NA,TRBJ2-3,15,TGTGCCAGCAGTATAGACAGGGGGAGGTTAAATACGCAGTATTTT,CASSIDRGRLNTQYF
NA,TRBV20-1,NA,TRBJ2-5,11,TGCAGTGCCGAGTACCAAGAGACCCAGTACTTC,CSAEYQETQYF
NA,TRBV5-6,NA,TRBJ2-3,16,TGTGCCAGCAGCCCGCTTGATACAGGGAGCACAGATACGCAGTATTTT,CASSPLDTGSTDTQYF
NA,TRBV29-1,few,TRBJ1-1,13,TGCAGCGTAGTGACCCAGCAGGATACTGAAGCTTTCTTT,CSVVTQQDTEAFF
NA,TRBV9,NA,TRBJ1-3,13,TGTGCCAGCAGCGTAGAGCTGTTAAACACCATATATTTT,CASSVELLNTIYF
NA,TRBV27,NA,TRBJ1-3,15,TGTGCCAGCAGTTTATGGGGCCGCTCTGGAAACACCATATATTTT,CASSLWGRSGNTIYF
TRBD2,TRBV6-5,NA,TRBJ2-7,16,TGTGCCAGCAGTTACTCCTCGCGGGGGGGCAGGCACGAGCAGTACTTC,CASSYSSRGGRHEQYF
TRBD1,TRBV7-9,NA,TRBJ2-7,13,TGTGCCAGCAGCTTCGACAGGGGCTACGAGCAGTGCTTC,CASSFDRGYEQCF
NA,TRBV10-2,NA,TRBJ2-5,16,TGCGCCAGCAGTGTGGGCAGGCCTGGGACCCAAGAGACCCAGTACTTC,CASSVGRPGTQETQYF
NA,TRBV6-1,NA,TRBJ1-1,15,TGTGCCAGCAGTGAATTGGGGGGGGGCGACACTGAAGCTTTCTTT,CASSELGGGDTEAFF
TRBD1,TRBV5-6,NA,TRBJ2-5,15,TGTGCCAGCAGCTCACAGGGGGCAGGGGGAGAGACCCAGTACTTC,CASSSQGAGGETQYF
NA,TRBV7-8,few,TRBJ2-7,10,TGTGCCAGCGGCCTTCACGAGCAGTACTTC,CASGLHEQYF
NA,TRBV10-3,NA,TRBJ2-1,15,TGTGCCATCAGCATGAGGGATTTTAGTACGAATGAGCAGTTCTTC,CAISMRDFSTNEQFF
NA,TRBV2,NA,TRBJ2-7,13,TGTGCCAGCATTTACGGACTGAGCTACGAGCAGTACTTC,CASIYGLSYEQYF
TRBD1,TRBV7-3,NA,TRBJ2-2,15,TGTGCCAGCAGCCCCCGACAGGGGGGTACCGGGGAGCTGTTTTTT,CASSPRQGGTGELFF
NA,TRBV28,NA,TRBJ2-5,15,TGTGCCAGCAAGGGAGCAGGGGAGGGCCAAGAGACCCAGTACTTC,CASKGAGEGQETQYF
NA,TRBV2,NA,TRBJ1-1,13,TGTGCCAGCACTGTAGGAAGGAACACTGAAGCTTTCTTT,CASTVGRNTEAFF
NA,TRBV6-1,NA,TRBJ1-5,15,TGTGCCAGCAGTGAAGCGCGGGGTAGCAATCAGCCCCAGCATTTT,CASSEARGSNQPQHF
NA,TRBV7-2,NA,TRBJ2-7,17,TGTGCCAGCAGCACACTGGGGGTAGGGCCCGTCTCCTACGAGCAGTACTTC,CASSTLGVGPVSYEQYF
TRBD2,TRBV5-1,once,TRBJ2-7,15,TGCGCCAGCAGATCGCTAGCGGGGAGCTCCTACGAGCAGTACTTC,CASRSLAGSSYEQYF
TRBD1,TRBV5-6,NA,TRBJ2-5,15,TGTGCCAGCAGCGGGACAGGGGGTGGCCAAGAGACCCAGTACTTC,CASSGTGGGQETQYF
TRBD1,TRBV7-9,NA,TRBJ2-7,15,TGTGCCAGCAGCCACCGGGACAGGGGATTCCACGAGCAGTACTTC,CASSHRDRGFHEQYF
NA,TRBV6-6,NA,TRBJ2-5,13,TGTGCCACCTCCCGTTCGGGGGGCGAGACCCAGTACTTC,CATSRSGGETQYF
NA,TRBV9,NA,TRBJ2-7,13,TGTGCCAGCAGCCCGGGGGACTCCTACGAGCAGTACTTC,CASSPGDSYEQYF
NA,TRBV21-1,NA,TRBJ2-7,14,TGTGCCAGCAGCAGGGACCCGACTGCCTACGAGCAGTACTTC,CASSRDPTAYEQYF
NA,TRBV11-2,NA,TRBJ2-3,19,TGTGCCAGCAGCTTAGATATGTATGAATACTTACCTAGCACAGATACGCAGTATTTT,CASSLDMYEYLPSTDTQYF
NA,TRBV27,once,TRBJ1-6,16,TGTGCCAGCAGTTTATATTTAGACTCCTATAATTCACCCCTCCACTTT,CASSLYLDSYNSPLHF
NA,TRBV5-1,NA,TRBJ1-4,17,TGCGCCAGCAGCTTGGTTTTTCGAGGCAGGGCTAATGAAAAACTGTTTTTT,CASSLVFRGRANEKLFF
TRBD2,TRBV5-8,NA,TRBJ2-5,14,TGTGCCAGCAGCTGGCGGGGGGGCGCCCAGACCCAGTACTTC,CASSWRGGAQTQYF